The text below deals with one T cell receptor (beta chain). Its antigen is unknown. V lost 5 bases and J lost 0; bases outside the gene matches: 6. The germline CDR1 and CDR2 sequences are MNHEY and SVGAGI. This CDR3 comprises 15 residues. PCR amplification relied on 60 Vbeta primers (plus 13 Jbeta primers). Produced via immunoSEQ multiplex PCR; TCRdb's table is partial and in-frame only. The table records over 150,000 clones, around 80% of them present only once. This record comes from a study of cytomegalovirus exposure and HLA in healthy donors. At the level of the study: HLA-typed donors were the source of about 85 million unique TCRs, which an early data release held. Study-wide results and limits: According to a later analysis, most TCR beta chains associated with CMV appeared HLA-restricted. Reports credit the classifier with highly specific, highly sensitive diagnosis of cytomegalovirus status. Trimming of TCR beta V- and J-genes showed a link, identified in a later analysis, to a missense DCLRE1C variant.

J is TRBJ1-1 and V is TRBV6-5, with 7 bases aligning to TRBD1. This sequence originates from a man aged 30 to 45 in good health and CMV-seropositive. The sequencing sample was made of PBMCs. The CDR3 reads CASSPLQGLNTEAFF. The CDR3 region has the DNA TGTGCCAGCAGTCCCCTACAGGGGTTGAACACTGAAGCTTTCTTT.